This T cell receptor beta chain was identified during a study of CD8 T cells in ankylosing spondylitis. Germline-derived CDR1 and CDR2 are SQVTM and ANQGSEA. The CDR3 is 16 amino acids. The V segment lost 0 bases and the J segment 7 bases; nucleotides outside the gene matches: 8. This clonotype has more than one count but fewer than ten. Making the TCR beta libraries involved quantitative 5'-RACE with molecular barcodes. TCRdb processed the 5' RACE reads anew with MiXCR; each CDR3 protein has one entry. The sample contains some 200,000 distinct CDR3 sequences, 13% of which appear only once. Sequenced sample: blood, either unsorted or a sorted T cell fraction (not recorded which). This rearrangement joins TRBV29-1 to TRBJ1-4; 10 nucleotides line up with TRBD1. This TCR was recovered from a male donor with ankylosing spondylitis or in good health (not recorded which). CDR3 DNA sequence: TGCAGCGTTGAAGATAGGGGACAGGGGAGGTGTGAAAAACTGTTTTTT. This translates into CSVEDRGQGRCEKLFF.